One and the same sample provided the 2 T cell receptor beta chains below, sequenced in a study of vaccination and CD4 T cells after COVID-19. For these receptors, no antigen is known. Indicated treatment: approximately nine-day PBMC culture with coronavirus spike peptide pools or control peptides (ViraFEST assay). Cultured CD4+ T-cell DNA underwent Oncomine TCR Beta short-read sequencing. TCRdb reprocessed the PCR reads via MiXCR and lists one record per CDR3 protein. There are 15,000 or so distinct CDR3 sequences in the sample; roughly 69% occur only once, and around 12% lies in the top ten. Sequencing used CD4+ T cells from blood, cultured in vitro. These receptors came from a human donor who had recovered from COVID-19.

The V gene is TRBV6-1, the J gene TRBJ2-5; tentative D call: TRBD1 (6 bases). The germline V and J ends were trimmed by 7 bases and 4 bases, with 16 bases remaining between them. Germline V gene lookup returns CDR1 MNHNS and CDR2 SASEGT. The CDR3 covers 14 residues. CDR3 in amino acids: CASKLTGLGETQYF. CDR3 nucleotide sequence: TGTGCCAGCAAACTTACAGGGCTGGGAGAGACCCAGTACTTC.

J is TRBJ1-1 and V is TRBV28; D unclear. V dropped 5 bases and J dropped 3 bases, with 7 bases sitting between them. The CDR3 consists of 12 residues. Germline assignment: CDR1 MDHEN and CDR2 SYDVKM. In nucleotides, the CDR3 is TGTGCCAGCAGTCGGGCCTACACTGAAGCTTTCTTT. Amino acid sequence: CASSRAYTEAFF. The whole variable domain, filled in from reference TRBV28 and TRBJ1-1, reads DVKVTQSSRYLVKRTGEKVFLECVQDMDHENMFWYRQDPGLGLRLIYFSYDVKMKEKGDIPEGYSVSREKKERFSLILESASTNQTSMYLCASSRAYTEAFFGQGTRLTVV.